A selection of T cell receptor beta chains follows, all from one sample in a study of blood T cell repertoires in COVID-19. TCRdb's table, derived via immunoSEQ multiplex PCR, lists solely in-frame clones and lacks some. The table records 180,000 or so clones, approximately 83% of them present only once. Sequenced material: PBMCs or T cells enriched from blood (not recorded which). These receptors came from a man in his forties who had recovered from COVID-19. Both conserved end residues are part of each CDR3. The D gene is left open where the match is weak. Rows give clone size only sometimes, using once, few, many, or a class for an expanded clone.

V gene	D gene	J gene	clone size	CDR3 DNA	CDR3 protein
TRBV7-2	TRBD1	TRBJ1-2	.	TGTGCCAGCAGCCGGTACGGACAGGTAGCTAACTATGGCTACACCTTC	CASSRYGQVANYGYTF
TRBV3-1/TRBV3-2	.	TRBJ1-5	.	TGTGCCAGCAGCTCAACGGGCAATCAGCCCCAGCATTTT	CASSSTGNQPQHF
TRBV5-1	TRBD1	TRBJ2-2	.	TGCGCCAGCAGCTTAACAGGGGGCACCGGGGAGCTGTTTTTT	CASSLTGGTGELFF
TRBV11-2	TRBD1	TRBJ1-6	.	TGTGCCAGCAGCTTACTACAGGGGGCAAATTCACCCCTCCACTTT	CASSLLQGANSPLHF
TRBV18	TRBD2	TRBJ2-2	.	TGTGCCAGCTCACCGGGACTAGCGGACACCGGGGAGCTGTTTTTT	CASSPGLADTGELFF
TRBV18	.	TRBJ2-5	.	TGTGCCAGCTCACGAGGCCGGGGTGAAGAGACCCAGTACTTC	CASSRGRGEETQYF
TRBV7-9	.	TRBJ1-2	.	TGTGCCAGCAGCTCCACGGGAACTAACTATGGCTACACCTTC	CASSSTGTNYGYTF
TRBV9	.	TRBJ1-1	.	TGTGCCAGCAGCCCCTCGGGGGGGATGAACACTGAAGCTTTCTTT	CASSPSGGMNTEAFF
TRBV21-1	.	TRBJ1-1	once	TGTGCCGGTAAAGACAGGAACACTGAAGCTTTCTTT	CAGKDRNTEAFF
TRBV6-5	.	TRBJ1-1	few	TGTGCCAGCAGTTACTCGGGGGGAGCTTTCTTT	CASSYSGGAFF
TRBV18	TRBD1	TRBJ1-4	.	TGTGCCAGCTCCCGGGACAGGGCTGCGAAACTGTTTTTT	CASSRDRAAKLFF
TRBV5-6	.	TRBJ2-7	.	TGTGCCAGCAGCTTGCCCAGGAGGTCCTACGAGCAGTACTTC	CASSLPRRSYEQYF
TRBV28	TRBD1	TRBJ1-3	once	TGTGCCAGCAGTCCCCCCGTGGGGACAGTAAGAAAGCGCTCTGGAAACACCATATATTTT	CASSPPVGTVRKRSGNTIYF
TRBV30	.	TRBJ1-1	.	TGTGCCTGGGGACACGGGGGGACTGAAGCTTTCTTT	CAWGHGGTEAFF
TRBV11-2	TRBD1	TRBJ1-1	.	TGTGCCAGCAGCCCTCGACAGGGAGGCGGGAACACTGAAGCTTTCTTT	CASSPRQGGGNTEAFF
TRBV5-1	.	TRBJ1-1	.	TGCGCCAGCAGCTTGCGCCAGGGAAACACTGAAGCTTTCTTT	CASSLRQGNTEAFF
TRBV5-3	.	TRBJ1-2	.	TGTGCCAGAAGCACGCGACGGGACTTAAACTATGGCTACACCTTC	CARSTRRDLNYGYTF
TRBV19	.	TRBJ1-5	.	TGTGCCAGTAGTCTGGGGGCGTGGAGCAATCAGCCCCAGCATTTT	CASSLGAWSNQPQHF
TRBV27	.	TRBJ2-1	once	TGTGCCAGCAGTTTAAAGCCAGCGGGTTCAGGAGAGCAGTTCTTC	CASSLKPAGSGEQFF
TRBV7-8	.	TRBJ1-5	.	TGTGCCAGCAGCCCAAGCTCGGGGGATCAGCCCCAGCATTTT	CASSPSSGDQPQHF
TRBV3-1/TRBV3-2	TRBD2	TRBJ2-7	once	TGTGCCAGCAGTTCGTCCAGGCGGGGGGACGAGCAGTACTTC	CASSSSRRGDEQYF
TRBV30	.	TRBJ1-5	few	TGTGCCTGGAGTGTACGCGCAGGGTCTAATCAGCCCCAGCATTTT	CAWSVRAGSNQPQHF